The 7 T cell receptor beta chains given below trace back to one sample, sequenced in a study of monozygotic twins with cystic fibrosis. Produced via immunoSEQ multiplex PCR; TCRdb's table is partial and in-frame only. The sample includes over 15,000 clones, 95% to 98% seen only once; the top ten take 1.5% to 2%. Sequencing was done on a sample of blood. Receptors originate from a woman aged 30 to 39 with cystic fibrosis.

The table lists this clone with a count of one. The rearrangement joins TRBV6-5 to TRBJ2-3, with D perhaps TRBD2 (7 bases). Germline lookup yields CDR1 MNHEY and CDR2 SVGAGI. The V end was cut by 7 bases, the J end by 2 bases, with 13 bases between. This CDR3 spans 14 amino acids. CDR3 sequence: CASTWGGPTDTQYF. Written as DNA, the CDR3 is TGTGCCAGCACCTGGGGGGGGCCCACAGATACGCAGTATTTT.

The count of this clone is one. The J gene is TRBJ1-3, the V gene TRBV5-1, with 9 bases aligning to TRBD1. J gave up 8 bases and V 4 bases, and 10 bases lay outside the gene matches. CDR1 and CDR2 from the germline V gene are SGHRS and YFSETQ. This CDR3 spans 15 amino acids. Here the CDR3 reads CASSLESGQGYTIYF. CDR3 nucleotides: TGCGCCAGCAGCCTAGAGAGCGGACAGGGGTACACCATATATTTT. The full variable domain, in which reference TRBV5-1 and TRBJ1-3 provide the parts outside the CDR3, is KAGVTQTPRYLIKTRGQQVTLSCSPISGHRSVSWYQQTPGQGLQFLFEYFSETQRNKGNFPGRFSGRQFSNSRSEMNVSTLELGDSALYLCASSLESGQGYTIYFGEGSWLTVV.

The chain recombines TRBV4-1 with TRBJ1-1; no reliable D call. The CDR3 spans 13 residues. The germline V and J ends were trimmed by 4 bases and 4 bases, with 10 bases remaining between them. Germline V gives CDR1 MGHRA, CDR2 YSYEKL. CDR3 nucleotide sequence: TGCGCCAGCAGCCCCCAGGTGGGCACTGAAGCTTTCTTT. Translated, it gives CASSPQVGTEAFF.

The chain carries TRBV5-4 and TRBJ2-5; D gene ambiguous. Between the trimmed V and J ends, which lost 1 base and 4 bases, there was a span of 11 bases. Germline CDR1 is SGHNT and CDR2 is YYREEE (reference sequence). This CDR3 has 14 amino acids. As DNA, the CDR3 is TGTGCCAGCAGCTTGTTGGGCAGCCCAGAGACCCAGTACTTC. It codes for CASSLLGSPETQYF.

The chain is built from TRBV19 and TRBJ1-1; D unclear. The CDR3 is 13 residues long. Trimming stripped 9 bases from V and 5 bases from J, with 16 bases between. CDR1 is LNHDA and CDR2 is SQIVND in the germline V gene (reference sequence). CDR3 DNA sequence: TGTGCCAGCGGCCAGTTACCCGGGACTGAAGCTTTCTTT. Translated: CASGQLPGTEAFF.

This chain links TRBV10-1 with TRBJ2-2; a weak D match, TRBD2 (6 bases). Trimming removed 3 bases at V and 6 bases at J, with 11 bases between. This CDR3 contains 14 residues. The germline gives CDR1 WNHNN, CDR2 SYGVQD (reference sequence). The CDR3 loop reads CASSEGREAGELFF. In nucleotides, the CDR3 is TGCGCCAGCAGTGAAGGCAGGGAGGCCGGGGAGCTGTTTTTT.

The chain uses TRBV9 and TRBJ2-5; the match to TRBD2 covers 9 bases. The J segment lost 4 bases and the V segment lost 4 bases, leaving 11 bases of the junction unmatched. The CDR3 consists of 16 residues. Germline-derived CDR1 and CDR2 are SGDLS and YYNGEE. The DNA for the CDR3 is TGTGCCAGCAGCTTGGGGTTGCGGGGGGGCGGAGAGACCCAGTACTTC. Translation: CASSLGLRGGGETQYF.